The TCR beta chain under discussion was sequenced for a study of blood T cell repertoires in COVID-19 (dated by TCRdb to the early 2020s). In the study overall: The collaborator samples originated in the United States, Italy and Spain and spanned the acute and convalescent phases of COVID-19. The prospective study material was composed of cDNA or gDNA derived from T cells, B-cell-depleted T cells, or PBMCs. The dataset comprised deeply sampled blood TCRbeta repertoires from subjects exposed to, actively infected with, or recovered from COVID-19. The repertoires were released in a freely available public database meant as a resource for research on the immune response to SARS-CoV-2. Samples came from the ongoing ImmuneRACE study (first 160 participants) plus 1,254 subjects from 6 global collaborators. A de-identified subject ID, COVID-19 status, age in years and sex were almost always included in the sample metadata. HLA class I and class II types, where available, came from metadata supplied by the sample provider rather than from assay-based typing. What the research found in general, with its limitations: The amount of clinical and demographic metadata varied by source and participant and was provided uncurated.

Collaborating institutions collected whole blood in K2EDTA tubes following their own protocols. For TCRbeta analysis, collaborators shipped samples in one of three forms: frozen whole blood, isolated PBMCs, or DNA extracted from either of those sample types. TCRbeta CDR3 regions were amplified from genomic DNA by means of the immunoSEQ Assay, a bias-controlled multiplex PCR. Regarding the original processing steps: Nucleated cell counts per sample were estimated from amplification of reference gene primers within the assay. To quantify the absolute abundance of each unique TCRbeta CDR3 rearrangement, sequence reads were collapsed and filtered. For each sample, productive Simpson clonality was calculated as the square root of Simpson's diversity index across productive rearrangements. The clones in this table, taken by TCRdb from immuneACCESS, are in-frame only. Not every clone is retained; where verified, under half of the shortfall comes from an unresolved V gene, and the cause of the rest is unknown. From that table come the V and J calls and clone size; the DNA was used to work out D and trimming. In this sample the table shows 95,000 to 130,000 clones, about nine tenths of which occur a single time. Together, the top ten hold 1.5% to 2% of the sample.

The V end gives up 4 bases and the J end 8 bases, leaving 10 bases in the junction not matched to a gene. CDR3 length: 14 amino acids, cysteine to phenylalanine. The entry retains the CDR3 DNA only, 42 bases that are in frame from base 1. Taken from the germline V gene (reference sequence), the CDR1 and CDR2 loops are MNHEY and SMNVEV. In regard to this clone: The antigen it binds to is not known. Nothing much larger sits one base from this clone, and base qualities are not available.

The specimen sequenced was peripheral blood. The TCR comes from a human donor with active COVID-19. The donor label of this sample is uncertain. This chain joins TRBV27 to TRBJ1-1, with 7 bases in between that match TRBD1. The CDR3 amino acid sequence is: CASSSLDRRGEAFF. The sequenced DNA: TGTGCCAGCAGTTCCTTGGACAGGCGAGGGGAAGCTTTCTTT.